Listed here are 26 T cell receptor beta chains from one sample, sequenced in a study of CD8 T cells in Susac syndrome. RNA totalling about 0.5 to 1 ug underwent reverse transcription with random hexamers. One entry per CDR3 protein results from TCRdb running MiXCR on the immunoSEQ multiplex PCR reads. The sample carries fewer than 200,000 distinct CDR3 sequences, approximately 95% recorded once. The material sequenced was CD8+ T cells from PBMCs. These receptors all stem from a human donor with multiple sclerosis.

This chain's CDR3 is CSVGGPSENTEAFF. CDR3 DNA: TGCAGCGTAGGTGGGCCCAGTGAGAACACTGAAGCTTTCTTT. The chain is built from TRBV29-1 and TRBJ1-1, with D hard to call. This CDR3 is built from 14 residues. Trimming removed 6 bases from V and 1 base from J, with 15 bases in between. The V gene's germline CDR1 is SQVTM and CDR2 ANQGSEA.

The V gene is TRBV3-1, the J gene TRBJ2-1; D is perhaps TRBD2 (5 bases). CDR3 length: 17 residues. Per the germline V gene, CDR1 is LGHDT and CDR2 is YNNKEL (reference sequence). The ends were cut back, 4 bases at V and 7 bases at J, with 23 bases in the middle. CDR3 sequence: CASSLEPLAYNINEQFF. CDR3 sequence (DNA): TGTGCCAGCAGCCTCGAACCTCTAGCCTACAACATTAATGAGCAGTTCTTC.

The count of this clonotype is one. The CDR3 sequence is CATSDPHGTQYF. Written as DNA, the CDR3 is TGTGCCACCAGTGACCCGCATGGGACCCAGTACTTC. The chain joins TRBV24-1 to TRBJ2-5, with D unresolved. V was pared by 4 bases and J by 7 bases, with 9 bases between. This CDR3 spans 12 amino acids. In germline, CDR1 is KGHDR, CDR2 SFDVKD.

This chain links TRBV5-1 with TRBJ2-7; no clear D. Germline-derived CDR1 and CDR2 are SGHRS and YFSETQ. V shed 2 bases and J shed 0 bases, with 12 bases lying between them. The CDR3 runs to 15 residues. The CDR3: CASSFRVGSSYEQYF. The CDR3 bases are TGCGCCAGCAGCTTCCGTGTTGGGTCCTCCTACGAGCAGTACTTC.

This chain connects TRBV27 to TRBJ2-1, with TRBD2 matching over 8 bases. Germline V gene data show CDR1 as MNHEY and CDR2 as SMNVEV (reference sequence). Germline trimming cut 5 bases from V and 8 bases from J; bases unmatched to any gene: 14. The CDR3 runs to 16 residues. The CDR3 protein is CASSIPREGLIYEQFF. For the CDR3, the DNA is TGTGCCAGCAGTATACCACGGGAGGGGTTAATATATGAGCAGTTCTTC.

The gene calls are TRBV29-1 and TRBJ1-2; D ambiguous. Per the germline V gene, CDR1 is SQVTM and CDR2 is ANQGSEA. The CDR3 extends over 14 amino acids. V was clipped by 3 bases and J by 1 base, with 12 bases between them. The CDR3 DNA sequence: TGCAGCGTTGATATTGGGCGGATTAACTATGGCTACACCTTC. Translating it yields CSVDIGRINYGYTF.

The chain combines TRBV9 with TRBJ1-1; D is possibly TRBD1 (6 bases). CDR1 is SGDLS, CDR2 YYNGEE, per germline. This CDR3 contains 15 residues. V was clipped by 3 bases and J by 4 bases, with 16 bases between them. The CDR3 sequence: CASSDSTGMGTEAFF. CDR3 nucleotides: TGTGCCAGCAGCGACTCTACAGGGATGGGCACTGAAGCTTTCTTT.

This chain joins TRBV3-1 and TRBJ2-7; tentatively, D is TRBD1 (6 bases). This CDR3 contains 14 residues. The germline CDR1 and CDR2 sequences are LGHDT and YNNKEL (reference sequence). V was pared by 3 bases and J by 5 bases, with 14 bases between. The CDR3 loop reads CASSHHREWDEQYF. In DNA, the CDR3 is TGTGCCAGCAGCCACCACAGGGAATGGGACGAGCAGTACTTC.

CDR3 loop: CASRSGTTYTGELFF. As DNA, the CDR3 is TGTGCCAGCAGGTCCGGGACTACATACACCGGGGAGCTGTTTTTT. The genes are TRBV14 and TRBJ2-2; 7 bases line up with TRBD2. From germline, CDR1 is SGHDN and CDR2 FVKESK. V lost 6 bases to trimming and J lost 3 bases; unmatched junction nucleotides: 7. The CDR3 loop spans 15 amino acids.

Written as DNA, the CDR3 is TGTGCCAGCAGAAACAGGGACGCCTCTGGAAACACCATATATTTT. Protein sequence: CASRNRDASGNTIYF. The chain uses TRBV5-4 and TRBJ1-3, with D tentatively TRBD1 (6 bases). CDR1 and CDR2 (germline): SGHNT, YYREEE (reference sequence). The CDR3 loop spans 15 amino acids. V lost 5 bases and J 0 bases, leaving 12 bases between the germline ends.

The rearrangement joins TRBV12-3 or TRBV12-4 to TRBJ2-5, with D hard to call. The CDR3 covers 14 residues. Trimming cost V 5 bases and J 4 bases, with 14 bases left between them. The CDR3 DNA is TGTGCCAGCAGTCAATGGACCTACGGAGAGACCCAGTACTTC. Encoded protein: CASSQWTYGETQYF.

V and J are TRBV29-1 and TRBJ1-1, with TRBD1 as a possible D gene (6 bases). The V and J ends lost 0 bases and 6 bases respectively, with 11 bases between them. Germline V CDR1 and CDR2: SQVTM, ANQGSEA. The CDR3 runs 13 residues. CDR3 in amino acids: CSVEEGGGPEAFF. The CDR3 DNA sequence: TGCAGCGTTGAAGAAGGGGGTGGGCCTGAAGCTTTCTTT.

J is TRBJ2-7 and V is TRBV10-2; D gene unclear. V was clipped by 6 bases and J by 0 bases, with 9 bases between them. This CDR3 is 13 amino acids long. Germline values: CDR1 WSHSY, CDR2 SAAADI. CDR3 region: CASRGISSYEQYF. The CDR3 nucleotides are TGCGCCAGCAGAGGAATCAGCTCCTACGAGCAGTACTTC.

The chain combines TRBV27 with TRBJ2-5; D may match TRBD1 or TRBD2 (5 bases each). Germline-derived CDR1 and CDR2 are MNHEY and SMNVEV (reference sequence). The CDR3 has 14 residues. The germline V and J ends were trimmed by 5 bases and 5 bases, with 15 bases remaining between them. For the CDR3, the DNA is TGTGCCAGCAGTCCGGGCAGGGAGTGGGAGACCCAGTACTTC. It translates to CASSPGREWETQYF.

This rearrangement joins TRBV12-3 or TRBV12-4 to TRBJ1-2; D gene ambiguous. This CDR3 region has 11 residues. V was pared by 8 bases and J by 4 bases, with 8 bases between. This chain's CDR3 is CASRRSYGYTF. In nucleotides, the CDR3 is TGTGCCAGCCGCAGGTCCTATGGCTACACCTTC.

DNA of the CDR3: TGCAGTGCTAGAGATCGAGCCTTATCCTACGAGCAGTACTTC. It codes for CSARDRALSYEQYF. The chain employs TRBV20-1 and TRBJ2-7; D not certain. The V gene's germline CDR1 is DFQATT and CDR2 SNEGSKA (reference sequence). The V end was cut by 0 bases, the J end by 1 base, with 10 bases between. This CDR3 has 14 residues.

The V and J genes are TRBV2 and TRBJ1-2; no firm D call. The CDR3 contains 11 residues. V dropped 9 bases and J dropped 4 bases, with 9 bases sitting between them. Per germline, CDR1 SNHLY and CDR2 FYNNEI. CDR3 DNA sequence: TGTGCCAGTTACGTGGGCTATGGCTACACCTTC. Translated: CASYVGYGYTF.

V is TRBV7-9 and J is TRBJ2-7; 13 bases are shared with TRBD2. CDR3 length: 15 amino acids. The germline V gene encodes CDR1 SEHNR and CDR2 FQNEAQ (reference sequence). The J segment lost 3 bases and the V segment lost 5 bases, leaving 4 bases of the junction unmatched. The CDR3 region is CASSRGLAGDYEQYF. DNA of the CDR3: TGTGCCAGCAGCCGCGGACTAGCGGGAGACTACGAGCAGTACTTC.

The chain is built from TRBV5-6 and TRBJ2-1; 10 bases agree with TRBD2. CDR3 length equals 16 residues. In germline, CDR1 is SGHDT, CDR2 YYEEEE. The V and J ends lost 0 bases and 8 bases, in that order; junction bases with no gene match: 8. This CDR3 reads CASSLEAGGPSDEQFF. DNA for the CDR3: TGTGCCAGCAGCTTGGAAGCGGGAGGGCCCTCTGATGAGCAGTTCTTC.

CDR3 residues: CASSGRELTDTQYF. CDR3 bases: TGTGCCAGCAGTGGAAGGGAACTCACAGATACGCAGTATTTT. The genes are TRBV9 and TRBJ2-3; D remains unclear. With 5 bases removed from V and 2 bases from J, the gap between germline ends came to 12 bases. Germline CDR1 is SGDLS and CDR2 is YYNGEE. This CDR3 has 14 residues.

The chain is built from TRBV7-6 and TRBJ2-7; D assignment may be TRBD1 or TRBD2 (5 bases each). Germline V gene lookup returns CDR1 SGHVS and CDR2 FNYEAQ. V was cut by 2 bases and J by 2 bases, with 10 bases left in between. The CDR3 spans 14 residues. The CDR3 region has the DNA TGTGCCAGCAGCTTAAGGGACGGAGCCTACGAGCAGTACTTC. It specifies CASSLRDGAYEQYF.

The chain joins TRBV12-3 or TRBV12-4 to TRBJ2-1, with TRBD1 identical over 7 bases. V trimming: 6 bases; J trimming: 1 base; junction bases outside the gene matches: 9. The CDR3 runs to 16 residues. The CDR3 coding sequence is TGTGCCAGCAGCCCACCCACAGGGGTATCCTACAATGAGCAGTTCTTC. Its protein is CASSPPTGVSYNEQFF.

The chain is built from TRBV12-3 or TRBV12-4 and TRBJ2-1; D is unclear. V was cut by 2 bases and J by 4 bases, with 12 bases left in between. The CDR3 spans 15 residues. CDR3 residues: CASSLSVIGYNEQFF. CDR3 nucleotides: TGTGCCAGCAGTTTAAGTGTGATAGGTTACAATGAGCAGTTCTTC.

This clonotype was seen just once. This rearrangement joins TRBV3-1 to TRBJ2-7; D might be TRBD1 or TRBD2, each matching 5 bases. V was pared by 0 bases and J by 6 bases, with 18 bases between. The CDR3 spans 16 residues. Per the germline V gene, CDR1 is LGHDT and CDR2 is YNNKEL (reference sequence). DNA of the CDR3: TGTGCCAGCAGCCAAGATCGGGACCGTTCCCTTCCCGAGCAGTACTTC. It specifies CASSQDRDRSLPEQYF.

This sequence joins TRBV14 and TRBJ2-4; D is unclear. CDR1 is SGHDN and CDR2 is FVKESK in the germline V gene. The CDR3 runs 15 residues. The germline V and J ends were trimmed by 1 base and 1 base, with 8 bases remaining between them. CDR3 nucleotide sequence: TGTGCCAGCAGCCAAGTCTCTCAGGCCAAAAACATTCAGTACTTC. It codes for CASSQVSQAKNIQYF.

This sequence joins TRBV7-3 and TRBJ2-1, with TRBD2 identical over 12 bases. Germline CDR1 is SGHTA and CDR2 is FQGTGA. V trimming: 2 bases; J trimming: 9 bases; junction bases outside the gene matches: 2. The CDR3 has 14 amino acids. The CDR3 region is CASSLGGLAGEQFF. The CDR3 DNA sequence: TGTGCCAGCAGCTTAGGGGGACTAGCGGGTGAGCAGTTCTTC.